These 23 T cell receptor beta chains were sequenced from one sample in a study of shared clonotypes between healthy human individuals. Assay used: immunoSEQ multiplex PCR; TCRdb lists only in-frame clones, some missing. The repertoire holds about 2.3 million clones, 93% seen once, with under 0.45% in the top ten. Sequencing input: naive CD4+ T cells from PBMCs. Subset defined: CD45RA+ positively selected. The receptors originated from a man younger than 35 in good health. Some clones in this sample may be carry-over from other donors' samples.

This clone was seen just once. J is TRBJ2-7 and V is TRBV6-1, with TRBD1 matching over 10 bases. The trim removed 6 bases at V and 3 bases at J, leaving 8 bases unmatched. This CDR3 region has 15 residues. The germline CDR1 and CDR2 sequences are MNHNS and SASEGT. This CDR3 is CASRRQGQGFYEQYF. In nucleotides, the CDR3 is TGTGCCAGCAGAAGACAGGGACAGGGGTTCTACGAGCAGTACTTC.

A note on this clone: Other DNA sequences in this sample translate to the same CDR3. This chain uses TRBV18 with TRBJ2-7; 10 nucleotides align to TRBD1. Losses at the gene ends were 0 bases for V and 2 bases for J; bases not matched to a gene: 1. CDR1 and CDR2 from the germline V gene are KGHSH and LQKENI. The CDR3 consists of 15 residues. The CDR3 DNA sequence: TGTGCCAGCTCACCACCAGGACAGGGGGCCTACGAGCAGTACTTC. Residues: CASSPPGQGAYEQYF.

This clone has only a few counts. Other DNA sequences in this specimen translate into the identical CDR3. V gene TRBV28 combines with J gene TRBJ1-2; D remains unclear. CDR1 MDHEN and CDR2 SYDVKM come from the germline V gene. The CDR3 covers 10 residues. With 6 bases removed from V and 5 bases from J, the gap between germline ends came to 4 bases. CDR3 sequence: CASSGYGYTF. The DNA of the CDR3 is TGTGCCAGCAGCGGATATGGCTACACCTTC.

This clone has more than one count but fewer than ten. CDR3 residues: CASKGGRNTIYF. DNA of the CDR3: TGCGCCAGCAAGGGGGGCAGAAACACCATATATTTT. The V call is TRBV10-1, the J call TRBJ1-3; a weak D match, TRBD1 (6 bases). The CDR3 totals 12 residues. V was cut by 7 bases and J by 5 bases, with 9 bases left in between. In germline, CDR1 is WNHNN, CDR2 SYGVQD (reference sequence).

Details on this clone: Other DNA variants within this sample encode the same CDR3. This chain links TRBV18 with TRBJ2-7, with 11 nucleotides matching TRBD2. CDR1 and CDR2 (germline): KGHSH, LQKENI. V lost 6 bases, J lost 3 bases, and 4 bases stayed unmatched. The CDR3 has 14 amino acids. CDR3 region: CASSRTSGSYEQYF. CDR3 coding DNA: TGTGCCAGCTCCCGTACTAGCGGGAGCTACGAGCAGTACTTC.

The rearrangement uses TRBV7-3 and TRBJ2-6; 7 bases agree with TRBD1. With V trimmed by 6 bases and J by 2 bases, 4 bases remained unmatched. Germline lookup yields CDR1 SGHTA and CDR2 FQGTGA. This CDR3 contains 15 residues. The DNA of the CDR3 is TGTGCCAGCAGACTAACAGGGGCTGGGGCCAACGTCCTGACTTTC. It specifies CASRLTGAGANVLTF.

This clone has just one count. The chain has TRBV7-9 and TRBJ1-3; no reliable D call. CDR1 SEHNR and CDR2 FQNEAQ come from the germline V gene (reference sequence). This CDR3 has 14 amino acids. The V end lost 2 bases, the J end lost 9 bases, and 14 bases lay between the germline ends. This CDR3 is CASSLSDPWGTIYF. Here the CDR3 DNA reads TGTGCCAGCAGCTTATCGGACCCATGGGGCACCATATATTTT.

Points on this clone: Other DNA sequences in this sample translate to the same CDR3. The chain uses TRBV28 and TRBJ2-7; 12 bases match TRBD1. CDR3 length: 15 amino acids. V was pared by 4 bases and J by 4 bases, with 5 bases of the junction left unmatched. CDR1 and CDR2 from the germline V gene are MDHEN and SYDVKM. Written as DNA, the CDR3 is TGTGCCAGCAGTTCCGGGACAGGGGGCAGATACGAGCAGTACTTC. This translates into CASSSGTGGRYEQYF. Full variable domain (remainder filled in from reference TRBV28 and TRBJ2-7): DVKVTQSSRYLVKRTGEKVFLECVQDMDHENMFWYRQDPGLGLRLIYFSYDVKMKEKGDIPEGYSVSREKKERFSLILESASTNQTSMYLCASSSGTGGRYEQYFGPGTRLTVT.

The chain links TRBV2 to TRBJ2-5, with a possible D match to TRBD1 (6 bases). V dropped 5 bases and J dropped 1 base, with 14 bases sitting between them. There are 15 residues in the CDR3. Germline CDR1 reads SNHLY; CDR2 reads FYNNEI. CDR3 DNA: TGTGCCAGCAGTCGCGTTCACAGGGCCCAAGAGACCCAGTACTTC. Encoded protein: CASSRVHRAQETQYF.

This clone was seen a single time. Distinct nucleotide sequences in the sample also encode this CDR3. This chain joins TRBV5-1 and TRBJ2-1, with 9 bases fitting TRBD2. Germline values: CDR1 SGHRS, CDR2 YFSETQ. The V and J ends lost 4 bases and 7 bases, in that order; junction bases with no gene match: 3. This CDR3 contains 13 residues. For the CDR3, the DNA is TGCGCCAGCAGCCTAGCGGGATCGAATGAGCAGTTCTTC. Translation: CASSLAGSNEQFF. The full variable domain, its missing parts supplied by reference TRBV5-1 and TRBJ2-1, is KAGVTQTPRYLIKTRGQQVTLSCSPISGHRSVSWYQQTPGQGLQFLFEYFSETQRNKGNFPGRFSGRQFSNSRSEMNVSTLELGDSALYLCASSLAGSNEQFFGPGTRLTVL.

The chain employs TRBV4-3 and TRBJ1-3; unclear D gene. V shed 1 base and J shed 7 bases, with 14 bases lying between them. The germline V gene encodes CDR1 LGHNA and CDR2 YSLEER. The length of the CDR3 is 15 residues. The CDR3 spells CASSQGLRLGNTIYF. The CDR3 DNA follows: TGCGCCAGCAGCCAAGGGCTTAGGCTCGGGAACACCATATATTTT.

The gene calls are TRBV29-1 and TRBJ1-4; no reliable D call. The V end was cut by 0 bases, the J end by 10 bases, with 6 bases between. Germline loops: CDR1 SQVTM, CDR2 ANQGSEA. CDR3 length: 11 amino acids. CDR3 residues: CSVEELAKLFF. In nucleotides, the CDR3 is TGCAGCGTTGAAGAGCTGGCAAAACTGTTTTTT.

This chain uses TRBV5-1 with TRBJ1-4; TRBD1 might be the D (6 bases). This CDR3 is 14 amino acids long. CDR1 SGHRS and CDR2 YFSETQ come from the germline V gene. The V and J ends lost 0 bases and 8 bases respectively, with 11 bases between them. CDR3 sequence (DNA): TGCGCCAGCAGCTTGGATGGGGGCGGAGAAAAACTGTTTTTT. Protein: CASSLDGGGEKLFF. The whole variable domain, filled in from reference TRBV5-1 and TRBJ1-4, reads KAGVTQTPRYLIKTRGQQVTLSCSPISGHRSVSWYQQTPGQGLQFLFEYFSETQRNKGNFPGRFSGRQFSNSRSEMNVSTLELGDSALYLCASSLDGGGEKLFFGSGTQLSVL.

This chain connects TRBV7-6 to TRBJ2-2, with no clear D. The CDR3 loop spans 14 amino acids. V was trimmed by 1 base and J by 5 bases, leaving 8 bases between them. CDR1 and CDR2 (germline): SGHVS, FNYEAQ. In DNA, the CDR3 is TGTGCCAGCAGCTTAGGTCCCAGGACCGGGGAGCTGTTTTTT. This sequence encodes CASSLGPRTGELFF.

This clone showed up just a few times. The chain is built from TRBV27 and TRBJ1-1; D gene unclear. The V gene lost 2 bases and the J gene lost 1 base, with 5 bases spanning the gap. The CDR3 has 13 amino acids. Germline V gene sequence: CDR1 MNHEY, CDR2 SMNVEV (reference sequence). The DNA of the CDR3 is TGTGCCAGCAGTTTACAGAGGAACACTGAAGCTTTCTTT. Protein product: CASSLQRNTEAFF.

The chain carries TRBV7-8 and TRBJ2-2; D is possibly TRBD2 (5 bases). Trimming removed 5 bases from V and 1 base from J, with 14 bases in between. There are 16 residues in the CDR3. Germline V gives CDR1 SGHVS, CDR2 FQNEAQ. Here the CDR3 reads CASSPPAGRNTGELFF. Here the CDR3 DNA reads TGTGCCAGCAGCCCCCCGGCGGGTAGGAACACCGGGGAGCTGTTTTTT.

Here the CDR3 DNA reads TGCAGCGTTCAGACAGGGGGCGTGAATCAGCCCCAGCATTTT. Amino acid sequence: CSVQTGGVNQPQHF. V and J are TRBV29-1 and TRBJ1-5, with 10 bases lining up with TRBD1. The CDR3 is 14 amino acids. Germline values: CDR1 SQVTM, CDR2 ANQGSEA. V shed 5 bases and J 4 bases; nucleotides not matched to a gene: 5.

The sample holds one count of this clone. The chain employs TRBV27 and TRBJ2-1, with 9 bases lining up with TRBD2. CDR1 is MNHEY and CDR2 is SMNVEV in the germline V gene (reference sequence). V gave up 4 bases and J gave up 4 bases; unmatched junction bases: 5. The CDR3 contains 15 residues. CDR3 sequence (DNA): TGTGCCAGCAGTTACTTTAGCGGGAGTTACAATGAGCAGTTCTTC. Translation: CASSYFSGSYNEQFF.

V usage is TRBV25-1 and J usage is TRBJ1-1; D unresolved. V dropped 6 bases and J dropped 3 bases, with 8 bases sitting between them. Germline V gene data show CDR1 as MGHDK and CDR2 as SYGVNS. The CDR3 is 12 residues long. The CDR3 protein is CASRDADTEAFF. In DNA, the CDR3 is TGTGCCAGCAGGGACGCCGACACTGAAGCTTTCTTT.

The CDR3 DNA is TGTGCCAGCAGTGCGGGCCAGGGGCTAGAGCAGTACTTC. Its translation is CASSAGQGLEQYF. This chain connects TRBV6-1 to TRBJ2-7; D may be TRBD1 (6 bases). Between the trimmed V and J ends, which lost 4 bases and 7 bases, there was a span of 14 bases. CDR3 length equals 13 residues. Germline assignment: CDR1 MNHNS and CDR2 SASEGT.

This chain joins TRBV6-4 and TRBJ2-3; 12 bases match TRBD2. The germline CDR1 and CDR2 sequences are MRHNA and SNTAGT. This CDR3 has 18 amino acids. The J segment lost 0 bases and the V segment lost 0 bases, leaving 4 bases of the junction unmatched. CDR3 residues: CASSDSMTSGRSTDTQYF. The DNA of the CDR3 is TGTGCCAGCAGTGACTCGATGACTAGCGGGAGAAGCACAGATACGCAGTATTTT.

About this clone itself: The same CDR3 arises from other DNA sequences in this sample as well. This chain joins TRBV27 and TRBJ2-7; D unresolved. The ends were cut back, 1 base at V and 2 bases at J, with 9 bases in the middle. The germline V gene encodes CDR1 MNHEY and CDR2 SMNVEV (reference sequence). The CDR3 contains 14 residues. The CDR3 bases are TGTGCCAGCAGTTTATTGCCCGGCCCCTACGAGCAGTACTTC. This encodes CASSLLPGPYEQYF.

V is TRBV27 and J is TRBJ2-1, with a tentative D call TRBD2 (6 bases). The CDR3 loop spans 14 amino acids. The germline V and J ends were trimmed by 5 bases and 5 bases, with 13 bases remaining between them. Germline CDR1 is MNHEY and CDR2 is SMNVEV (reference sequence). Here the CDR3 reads CASSRGLGDNEQFF. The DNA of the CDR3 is TGTGCCAGCAGTCGGGGACTCGGAGACAATGAGCAGTTCTTC.